This TCR beta chain was sequenced for a study of blood T cell repertoires in COVID-19. Turning to the study itself: COVID-19 samples from acute and convalescent phases originated in the United States, Italy and Spain.

This clone was detected once. In the original analysis: Nucleated cell counts were estimated from reference gene primer amplification. Assay: immunoSEQ multiplex PCR; the TCRdb copy retains only in-frame clones and omits some. From that table come the V and J calls and clone size; the DNA was used to work out D and trimming. The sample yields about 240,000 clones, 84% seen once. The sequencing sample was made of peripheral blood. The source is a man over 45 with acute or convalescent COVID-19.

CDR3 residues: CASSQLSGQPQHF. The DNA for the CDR3 is TGTGCCAGCAGCCAACTTTCGGGGCAGCCCCAGCATTTT. The rearrangement uses TRBV3-1 (or the pseudogene TRBV3-2) and TRBJ1-5; D remains unclear. The CDR3 has 13 residues. Germline CDR1 reads LGHDT; CDR2 reads YNNKEL (reference sequence). V lost 2 bases, J lost 7 bases, and 9 bases lay in between.